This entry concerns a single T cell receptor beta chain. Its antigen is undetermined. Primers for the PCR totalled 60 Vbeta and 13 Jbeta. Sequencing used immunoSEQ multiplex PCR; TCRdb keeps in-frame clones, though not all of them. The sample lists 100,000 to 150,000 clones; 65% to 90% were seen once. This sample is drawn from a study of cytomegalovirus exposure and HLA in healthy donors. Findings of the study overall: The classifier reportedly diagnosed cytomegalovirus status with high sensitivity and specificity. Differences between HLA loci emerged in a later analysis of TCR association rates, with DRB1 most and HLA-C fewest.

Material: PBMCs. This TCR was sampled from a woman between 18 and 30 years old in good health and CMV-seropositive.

The CDR3 nucleotides are TGTGCCAGCAGCGTAGAAGAGACTAGCGGGGTGGCCTACAATGAGCAGTTCTTC. Translated, it gives CASSVEETSGVAYNEQFF. The chain uses TRBV9 and TRBJ2-1; TRBD2 aligns across 11 bases. This CDR3 region has 18 residues. Unmatched junction bases numbered 7, after V lost 0 bases and J lost 2 bases. The germline gives CDR1 SGDLS, CDR2 YYNGEE.